A selection of T cell receptor beta chains follows, all from one sample in a study of T cells in Graves' hyperthyroidism and ophthalmopathy. TCRdb reanalysed the multiplex PCR reads using MiXCR and keeps one entry per CDR3 protein. The data show hundreds of thousands of distinct CDR3 sequences, about 14% seen once. The specimen was blood. Receptors originate from a woman aged 35 to 49 with Graves' hyperthyroidism. Each CDR3 is given with its conserved first and last residue. The D gene is left open where the match is weak. Some rows have no size entry. The others give once, few or many, or a class for an expanded clone.

V,J,size,D,CDR3,DNA
TRBV2,TRBJ2-1,many,.,CASSARVGWNEQFF,TGTGCCAGCAGTGCCCGGGTTGGCTGGAATGAGCAGTTCTTC
TRBV30,TRBJ1-5,.,.,CAWSVGVGRPQHF,TGTGCCTGGAGTGTAGGGGTTGGTCGGCCCCAGCATTTT
TRBV28,TRBJ1-2,many,.,CASSPAGMGGYTF,TGTGCCAGCAGTCCCGCAGGGATGGGCGGCTACACCTTC
TRBV18,TRBJ1-4,few,.,CASSYGPFATNEKLFF,TGTGCCAGCTCATACGGACCTTTTGCAACTAATGAAAAACTGTTTTTT
TRBV6-6,TRBJ1-4,.,.,CASSYSTPATNEKLFF,TGTGCCAGCAGTTACTCGACACCCGCAACTAATGAAAAACTGTTTTTT
TRBV24-1,TRBJ2-2,few,.,CATSDVKGPTGELFF,TGTGCCACCAGTGATGTTAAGGGACCCACCGGGGAGCTGTTTTTT
TRBV5-1,TRBJ1-1,many,.,CASRKRASGDTEAFF,TGCGCCAGCAGAAAGAGGGCGAGTGGAGACACTGAAGCTTTCTTT
TRBV7-9,TRBJ2-4,many,TRBD1,CASSSTGTGPRNIQYF,TGTGCCAGCAGCTCAACCGGGACAGGCCCTCGGAACATTCAGTACTTC
TRBV7-2,TRBJ2-3,many,.,CASSLTSAGDYTQYF,TGTGCCAGCAGCTTGACTTCGGCAGGGGATTATACGCAGTATTTT
TRBV2,TRBJ1-5,few,.,CASSVEEISNQPQHF,TGTGCCAGCAGTGTAGAGGAGATCAGCAATCAGCCCCAGCATTTT
TRBV19,TRBJ2-3,.,.,CASIGREDTQYF,TGTGCCAGTATCGGCAGGGAAGATACGCAGTATTTT
TRBV18,TRBJ2-1,.,.,CASSRGDAYNEQFF,TGTGCCAGCTCACGGGGAGACGCCTACAATGAGCAGTTCTTC
TRBV11-2,TRBJ2-2,.,TRBD2,CASSLSGRIGELFF,TGTGCCAGCAGCCTTAGCGGGAGGATCGGGGAGCTGTTTTTT